This T cell receptor beta chain was recovered during a study of blood T cell repertoires in COVID-19. Germline CDR1 and CDR2: SGHKS and YYEKEE (reference sequence). This CDR3 comprises 15 residues. Trimming stripped 0 bases from V and 0 bases from J, with 8 bases between. This clone was detected a few times. Participants spanned ages roughly 18 to 90 years and resided in some 22 US areas. Per the study methods: The assay estimated nucleated cells by amplifying reference gene primers. Produced via immunoSEQ multiplex PCR; TCRdb's table is partial and in-frame only. The DNA gave D and trimming, while V, J and clone size come from that table. The table includes around 230,000 clones, about 85% detected once.

The chain combines TRBV5-5 with TRBJ2-3; no clear D. The receptor's source is a woman in her thirties who had recovered from COVID-19. The sequencing input was PBMCs or T cells enriched from blood (not recorded which). CDR3 protein: CASSLVERSTDTQYF. In nucleotides, the CDR3 is TGTGCCAGCAGCTTGGTCGAGAGAAGCACAGATACGCAGTATTTT.